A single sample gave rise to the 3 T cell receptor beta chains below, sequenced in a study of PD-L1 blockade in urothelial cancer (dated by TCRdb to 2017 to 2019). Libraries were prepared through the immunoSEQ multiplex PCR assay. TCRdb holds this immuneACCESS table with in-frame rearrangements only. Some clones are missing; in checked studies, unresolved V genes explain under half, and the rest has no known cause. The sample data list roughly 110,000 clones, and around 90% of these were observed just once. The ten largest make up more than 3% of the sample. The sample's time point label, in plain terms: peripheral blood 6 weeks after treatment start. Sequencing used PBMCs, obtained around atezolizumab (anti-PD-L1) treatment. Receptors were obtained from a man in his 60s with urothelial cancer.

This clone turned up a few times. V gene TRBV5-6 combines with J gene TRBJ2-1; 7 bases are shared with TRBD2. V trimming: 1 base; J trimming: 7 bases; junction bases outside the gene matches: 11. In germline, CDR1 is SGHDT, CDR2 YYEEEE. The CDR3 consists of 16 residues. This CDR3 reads CASSLLRRESGNEQFF. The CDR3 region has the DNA TGTGCCAGCAGCTTGTTAAGGCGGGAGTCTGGGAATGAGCAGTTCTTC.

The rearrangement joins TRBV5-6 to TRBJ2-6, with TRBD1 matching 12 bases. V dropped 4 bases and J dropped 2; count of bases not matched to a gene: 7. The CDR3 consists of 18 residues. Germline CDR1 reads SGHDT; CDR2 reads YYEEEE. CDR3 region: CASSESGTGGAGANVLTF. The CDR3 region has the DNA TGTGCCAGCAGCGAATCCGGGACAGGGGGCGCTGGGGCCAACGTCCTGACTTTC.

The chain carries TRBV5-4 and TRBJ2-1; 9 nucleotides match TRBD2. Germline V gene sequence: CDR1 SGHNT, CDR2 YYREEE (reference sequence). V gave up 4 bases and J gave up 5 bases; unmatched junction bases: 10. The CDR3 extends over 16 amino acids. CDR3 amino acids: CASSIGGAGGDNEQFF. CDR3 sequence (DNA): TGTGCCAGCAGCATTGGTGGGGCGGGAGGGGACAATGAGCAGTTCTTC. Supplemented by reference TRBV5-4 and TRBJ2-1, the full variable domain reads ETGVTQSPTHLIKTRGQQVTLRCSSQSGHNTVSWYQQALGQGPQFIFQYYREEENGRGNFPPRFSGLQFPNYSSELNVNALELDDSALYLCASSIGGAGGDNEQFFGPGTRLTVL.